This T cell receptor (beta chain) was sequenced in a study of blood T cells in healthy people across ages. This clonotype was detected ten times or more. Per individual sample, total RNA of at least 5 micrograms was extracted. The germline CDR1 and CDR2 sequences are MDHEN and SYDVKM. Trimming removed 3 bases from V and 8 bases from J, with 7 bases in between. This CDR3 is 12 amino acids long. Combining a sample-barcoded 5' primer with a J-beta primer mix, a second PCR ran for about 6 to 12 cycles. A template-switch adaptor containing 12 random nucleotides labeled each cDNA molecule. TCRdb re-derived calls from the 5' RACE reads in MiXCR, one entry per CDR3 protein. Seen here are more than 1,000,000 distinct CDR3 sequences, about 23% observed once, and the top ten hold about 0.72%. Another study also made use of these data, one on T cells of mothers and their children. That work contributes: Inherited differences only slightly affect thymic shaping of TCR recombination output. Sequencing revealed no T cell clones that were persistent and microchimeric.

The specimen was blood. The TCR sequence derives from a girl under 10 years old in good health. The chain employs TRBV28 and TRBJ1-4; no clear D. The CDR3 nucleotides are TGTGCCAGCAGTTTGAGCTTAGAAAAACTGTTTTTT. It yields the protein CASSLSLEKLFF.